This TCR beta chain was recovered during a study of T cell responses to AZD1222 COVID-19 vaccine. General study points: Donors were mostly white British, more females; clonal diversity possibly underestimated.

Sequencing used immunoSEQ multiplex PCR; TCRdb keeps in-frame clones, though not all of them. The sample contains 170,000 or so clones, about 86% of which appear only once. Second-dose intervals near 4 or 12 weeks were combined. Trimming left V 0 bases short and J 5 bases short, with 13 bases between. Germline CDR1 is GTSNPN and CDR2 is SVGIG (reference sequence). This CDR3 is 14 amino acids long. Comments on this clone: Its antigen is not known.

This clonotype originated in an adult who received the AZD1222 COVID-19 vaccine. The material sequenced was peripheral blood, taken 28 days after the second AZD1222 dose. The V and J genes are TRBV30 and TRBJ1-1, with TRBD1 as a possible D gene (6 bases). The CDR3 protein is CAWSVGGLGTEAFF. The CDR3 DNA reads TGTGCCTGGAGTGTAGGGGGGCTCGGGACTGAAGCTTTCTTT.